Following are 5 T cell receptor beta chains from one sample sequenced in a study of blood T cell repertoires in COVID-19. Sequenced by immunoSEQ multiplex PCR; TCRdb stores in-frame clones only, minus some. The profile shows under 250,000 clones, roughly 85% of them singletons. The sample was peripheral blood. The receptors originated from a woman of 80 years or more with acute or convalescent COVID-19.

The V and J genes are TRBV11-2 and TRBJ2-2; no clear D. The CDR3 consists of 13 residues. Germline loops: CDR1 SGHAT, CDR2 FQNNGV. V lost 5 bases to trimming and J lost 5 bases, with 9 bases between them. The DNA for the CDR3 is TGTGCCAGCAGCGAAGTACGGACCGGGGAGCTGTTTTTT. Translation gives CASSEVRTGELFF.

This chain uses TRBV7-9 with TRBJ1-6; TRBD1 agrees at 9 bases. This CDR3 contains 15 residues. The V gene end was trimmed by 7 bases and the J gene end by 9 bases; junction bases not matched to a gene: 10. Looked up from germline, CDR1 is SEHNR and CDR2 is FQNEAQ (reference sequence). CDR3 in DNA: TGTGCCAGCACCGGGTTGAGGACAGGGGTTTCACCCCTCCACTTT. It translates to CASTGLRTGVSPLHF.

There are a few counts of this clone. This chain links TRBV7-3 with TRBJ2-6; D is undetermined. V lost 11 bases and J lost 0, with 8 bases in between. This CDR3 spans 13 amino acids. Germline assignment: CDR1 SGHTA and CDR2 FQGTGA. The CDR3 bases are TGTGCCTCCGCAGTCTCTGGGGCCAACGTCCTGACTTTC. This codes for CASAVSGANVLTF.

On this clone: A junction boundary mismatches the germline segment, possibly from a read error. The V gene is TRBV7-7, the J gene TRBJ2-2; 8 bases match TRBD2. Germline values: CDR1 SSHAT, CDR2 FNYEAQ (reference sequence). This CDR3 is built from 16 residues. The chain's CDR3 is CASSPLAATNTGELFF. CDR3 in DNA: TGTGCTAGCAGCCCACTAGCGGCTACGAACACCGGGGAGCTGTTTTTT.

The CDR3 here is CASSLSSAGNTDTQYF. The CDR3 nucleotides are TGCGCCAGCAGCTTAAGCTCGGCAGGGAACACAGATACGCAGTATTTT. This chain links TRBV5-1 with TRBJ2-3; tentatively, D is TRBD1 (5 bases). Trimming took 2 bases from V and 2 from J, leaving 15 bases between them. The length of the CDR3 is 16 residues. Germline assignment: CDR1 SGHRS and CDR2 YFSETQ.